A selection of T cell receptor beta chains follows, all from one sample in a study of blood T cell repertoires in COVID-19. Libraries were prepared by immunoSEQ multiplex PCR; TCRdb keeps only in-frame clonotypes and omits some of them. Here the sample spans 200,000 to 250,000 clones, about 85% being singletons. Sequenced: PBMCs or T cells enriched from blood (not recorded which). Receptors originate from a woman aged 25 to 45 with acute COVID-19. The conserved cysteine and the conserved F or W are not part of the CDR3 here. Each record gives: V gene, J gene, clone size, CDR3 protein. Where a row states a size, it is once, few, many or the class of an expanded clone; other rows omit it.

TRBV7-9	TRBJ1-1	.	ASSPQGRTEAF
TRBV5-1	TRBJ2-1	.	ASSLTGTGLNEQF
TRBV5-4	TRBJ1-1	.	ASSQHRGANTEAF
TRBV6-2/TRBV6-3	TRBJ2-1	.	ASSPPRAGVAYEQF
TRBV28	TRBJ2-1	many	ASSWGEQGQF
TRBV27	TRBJ2-3	.	ASRIGGADTQY
TRBV4-1	TRBJ2-3	.	ASSSARDTQY
TRBV5-1	TRBJ1-6	.	ASSDRSSYNSPLH
TRBV7-3	TRBJ2-2	.	ASSPFGAGELF
TRBV28	TRBJ1-1	.	ASSLLQGANTEAF
TRBV6-5	TRBJ1-2	.	ATRGQIYGYT
TRBV28	TRBJ2-5	.	ASSPAEGIQETQY
TRBV28	TRBJ1-1	.	ASGGTVSTEAF
TRBV11-2	TRBJ2-1	.	ASSLGGGFYNEQF
TRBV19	TRBJ2-1	.	ASRLGDEQF
TRBV10-3	TRBJ1-5	.	AISESAGSSTGQPQH
TRBV28	TRBJ2-7	.	ATKLAGTYEQY
TRBV15	TRBJ2-3	.	ATNPWGGQTDTQY
TRBV7-3	TRBJ1-1	.	ASSWDRNTEAF
TRBV30	TRBJ1-4	.	AWSVARGLNEKLF
TRBV11-3	TRBJ1-3	.	ASSLNGQSGNTIY
TRBV18	TRBJ1-4	.	ASSPSATGLSEKLF
TRBV28	TRBJ1-1	.	ASSFDVREIF
TRBV5-1	TRBJ1-3	.	ASSQTSQGSGNTIY
TRBV10-3	TRBJ1-1	.	AISGVTGTTEAF
TRBV7-9	TRBJ1-2	.	ASSPTYGGQGSPGYT
TRBV27	TRBJ2-7	.	ASRRTSGGSSSEQY
TRBV7-3	TRBJ2-7	.	ASSPQGQGHYEQY
TRBV7-9	TRBJ2-5	.	ASSSSSLAGVQTQY
TRBV6-5	TRBJ1-1	.	ASSLLGEGTEAF
TRBV19	TRBJ1-6	.	ASSVTGQVEYNSPLH
TRBV5-1	TRBJ2-7	.	ASSPGTGRSYEQY
TRBV24-1	TRBJ1-1	once	ATSSPRATGENTEAF
TRBV11-3	TRBJ2-3	.	ASSLKERWGPNTDTQY
TRBV5-5	TRBJ1-2	.	ASSRPGNSGYT
TRBV6-6	TRBJ2-2	few	ASSRPRAGEAGELF
TRBV28	TRBJ2-6	.	ASSSFRRGSGANVLT
TRBV27	TRBJ2-1	once	ASRVNRDYNEQF
TRBV11-2	TRBJ2-2	once	ASSFGQAGTGELF
TRBV20-1	TRBJ2-1	.	SASLIAGGQYNEQF
TRBV15	TRBJ2-5	.	ATREGGTSGKETQY
TRBV10-3	TRBJ1-4	.	AISEVQGAGEKLF
TRBV18	TRBJ2-1	.	ASSPMGGSYNEQF
TRBV7-2	TRBJ1-1	.	ASSYQGAHEAF
TRBV18	TRBJ1-3	.	ASSPGDGGSGNTIY
TRBV28	TRBJ1-1	.	ASITGGNTEAF
TRBV19	TRBJ2-2	.	ASTTPIQVTGELF